Below, one TCR beta chain is given with its context. Its antigen is unknown. The source of the sample is a study of molecular identifiers for immune sequencing clone quantification. The CDR3 is 13 amino acids. The V end lost 2 bases, the J end lost 4 bases, and 9 bases lay between the germline ends. Per the germline V gene, CDR1 is MNHEY and CDR2 is SVGEGT. Findings of the study overall: Clones above 20 RNA copies contained over 99% of effector molecules and under 1% of naive molecules. Spiked Jurkat TCR RNA originating from one cell could reportedly be identified amid more than 950,000 naive cells.

MiXCR was run by TCRdb on the PCR reads, yielding one entry per CDR3 protein. Altogether about 510,000 distinct CDR3 sequences are present, around 25% being singletons, with the ten largest covering around 0.79%. The chain joins TRBV6-2 or TRBV6-3 to TRBJ2-7; D call uncertain. This TCR came from a human donor in good health. Some libraries in this study had Jurkat cell RNA spiked in. The sequenced sample was naive CD8+ T cells from blood, with Jurkat cell RNA spiked in. Subset defined: FACS-sorted CD8+CD4-CCR7+CD45RA+ naive T cells. The CDR3, as DNA: TGTGCCAGCAGTTACCATGCCGTTTACGAGCAGTACTTC. The encoded protein is CASSYHAVYEQYF.